Sequencing of this TCR beta chain was carried out in a study of T-cell reconstitution after alpha-beta-depleted transplantation in children. This clonotype was counted a few times. The TCRbeta library was prepared with unique molecular identifiers. In TCRdb, the PCR reads were re-called with MiXCR into one record per CDR3 protein. The sample contains around 110,000 distinct CDR3 sequences, about 9.4% of which appear only once. The TCR comes from a boy aged 2 to 9 with acute lymphoblastic leukemia, due to receive a stem cell transplant. Source: PBMCs, taken before TCRalphabeta/CD19-depleted stem cell transplant.

The CDR3 region has the DNA TGTGCCAGCAACCCCGAGGCCGCAAACACCGGGGAGCTGTTTTTT. Protein: CASNPEAANTGELFF. V usage is TRBV7-8 and J usage is TRBJ2-2; D gene ambiguous. V was trimmed by 7 bases and J by 2 bases, leaving 14 bases between them. There are 15 residues in the CDR3. Germline CDR1 and CDR2: SGHVS and FQNEAQ.